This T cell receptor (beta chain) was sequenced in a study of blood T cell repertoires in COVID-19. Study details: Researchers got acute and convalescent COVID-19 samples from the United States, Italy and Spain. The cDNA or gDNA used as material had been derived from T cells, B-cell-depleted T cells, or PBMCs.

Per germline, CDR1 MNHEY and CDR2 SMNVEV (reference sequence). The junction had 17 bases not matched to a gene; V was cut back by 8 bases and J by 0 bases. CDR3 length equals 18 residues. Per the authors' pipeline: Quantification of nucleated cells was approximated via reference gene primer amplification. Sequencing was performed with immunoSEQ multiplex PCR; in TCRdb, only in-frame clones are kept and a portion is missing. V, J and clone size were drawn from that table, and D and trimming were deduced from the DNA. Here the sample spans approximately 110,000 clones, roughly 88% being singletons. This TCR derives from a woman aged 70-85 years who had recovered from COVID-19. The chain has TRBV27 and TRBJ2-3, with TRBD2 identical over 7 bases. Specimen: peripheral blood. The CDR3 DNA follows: TGTGCCAGCGGACCGGGGACGACGTTGGGGGGGAGCACAGATACGCAGTATTTT. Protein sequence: CASGPGTTLGGSTDTQYF.